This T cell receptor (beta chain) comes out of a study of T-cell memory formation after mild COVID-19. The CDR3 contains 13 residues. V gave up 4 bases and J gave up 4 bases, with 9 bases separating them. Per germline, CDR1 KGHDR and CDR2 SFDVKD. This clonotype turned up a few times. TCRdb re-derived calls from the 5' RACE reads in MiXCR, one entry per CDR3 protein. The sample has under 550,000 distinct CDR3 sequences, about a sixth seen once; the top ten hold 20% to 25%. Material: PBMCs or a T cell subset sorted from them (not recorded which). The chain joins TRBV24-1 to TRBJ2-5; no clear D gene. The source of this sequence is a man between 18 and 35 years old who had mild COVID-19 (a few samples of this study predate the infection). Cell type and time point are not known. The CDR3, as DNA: TGTGCCACCAGTGACCCACCGCTAGAGACCCAGTACTTC. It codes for CATSDPPLETQYF.